This entry features one T cell receptor beta chain sequence. Time point specified: pretreatment peripheral blood. Per germline, CDR1 SGHNT and CDR2 YENEEA. Trimming stripped 1 base from V and 0 bases from J, with 9 bases between. The length of the CDR3 is 15 residues. The method was immunoSEQ multiplex PCR; TCRdb's version includes in-frame clones alone and lacks a portion of them. The data hold 49,000 or so clones, with 60% to 85% observed a single time. The data derive from a study of PD-L1 blockade in urothelial cancer. The clonotype was recovered from a man in his sixties or seventies with urothelial cancer. The V and J genes are TRBV11-3 and TRBJ2-5; D is perhaps TRBD2 (5 bases). This specimen was PBMCs, taken around atezolizumab (anti-PD-L1) treatment. CDR3 in amino acids: CASSLGTSYQETQYF. In nucleotides, the CDR3 is TGTGCCAGCAGCTTAGGGACTTCGTACCAAGAGACCCAGTACTTC. Full variable domain (missing parts from reference TRBV11-3 and TRBJ2-5): EAGVVQSPRYKIIEKKQPVAFWCNPISGHNTLYWYLQNLGQGPELLIRYENEEAVDDSQLPKDRFSAERLKGVDSTLKIQPAELGDSAVYLCASSLGTSYQETQYFGPGTRLLVL.